This TCR beta chain comes out of a study of blood T cell repertoires in COVID-19. The CDR3 runs 16 residues. Germline V gene sequence: CDR1 MDHEN, CDR2 SYDVKM. V was clipped by 7 bases and J by 0 bases, with 16 bases between them. Produced via immunoSEQ multiplex PCR; TCRdb's table is partial and in-frame only. The sample shows under 200,000 clones, approximately 81% of them seen only once. This sequence was found in a man in his fifties or sixties who had recovered from COVID-19. The rearrangement links TRBV28 to TRBJ1-3; D is possibly TRBD1 (6 bases). Sequences were obtained from PBMCs or T cells enriched from blood (not recorded which). The CDR3 loop reads CASTSTGFLSGNTIYF. The CDR3 bases are TGTGCCAGCACTTCGACAGGATTCCTCTCTGGAAACACCATATATTTT.